Shown below are 2 T cell receptor beta chains from a single sample sequenced in a study of cytomegalovirus exposure and HLA in healthy donors. PCR employed 60 Vbeta and 13 Jbeta primers. This table comes from immunoSEQ multiplex PCR, and its TCRdb copy is limited to in-frame clones, with some not included. The table lists around 160,000 clones, 68% of them singletons, with less than 5% in the top ten. Sequencing input: PBMCs. These receptors were collected from a woman aged 18-29 years in good health and CMV-seropositive.

The chain links TRBV2 to TRBJ2-4, with 7 positions matching TRBD2. Unmatched junction bases numbered 16, after V lost 7 bases and J lost 7 bases. The CDR3 contains 16 residues. Germline V gene data show CDR1 as SNHLY and CDR2 as FYNNEI. CDR3: CASTGLGTTLTNIQYF. CDR3 DNA sequence: TGTGCCAGCACCGGGCTCGGGACTACCCTTACGAACATTCAGTACTTC.

The chain uses TRBV30 and TRBJ2-7, with 11 nucleotides matching TRBD1. V shed 8 bases and J 5 bases; nucleotides not matched to a gene: 8. From germline, CDR1 is GTSNPN and CDR2 SVGIG (reference sequence). This CDR3 contains 13 residues. Here the CDR3 reads CARGQGVNDEQYF. CDR3 coding DNA: TGTGCCCGGGGACAGGGGGTTAATGACGAGCAGTACTTC.